The rows below give T cell receptor beta chains drawn from one sample of a study of CD8 T cells in Susac syndrome. Each CDR3 protein is one row after TCRdb ran MiXCR on the immunoSEQ multiplex PCR reads. Seen here are 150,000 to 180,000 distinct CDR3 sequences, 90% to 95% observed once, and the top ten hold around 0.21%. Sequencing was carried out using CD8+ T cells from PBMCs. All receptors come from a human donor with multiple sclerosis. Each CDR3 is given with its conserved first and last residue. Fields, in order: clone size, D gene, V gene, J gene, CDR3 DNA, CDR3 protein. A D gene is named only where the DNA matches it firmly. The size of a clone is reported for some rows only, either as once, few or many, or as a class for expanded clones.

>.|.|TRBV4-1|TRBJ1-2
TGCGCCAGCAGCCAAGGAGGTTCTTTGGATGGCTACACCTTC
CASSQGGSLDGYTF
>once|.|TRBV15|TRBJ2-2
TGTGCCACCAGCAGAGATACCACGGGGGCGAACACCGGGGAGCTGTTTTTT
CATSRDTTGANTGELFF
>.|TRBD2|TRBV7-9|TRBJ2-5
TGTGCCAGCAGCTTAGCGTCAGCTAGCGGCCAAGAGACCCAGTACTTC
CASSLASASGQETQYF
>once|.|TRBV13|TRBJ1-1
TGTGCCAGCAGCTTAGACGGGCTTTTGGGCACTGAAGCTTTCTTT
CASSLDGLLGTEAFF
>.|.|TRBV6-2/TRBV6-3|TRBJ2-4
TGTGCCAGCACCCCAGGTGTTAGCCCGGACTTC
CASTPGVSPDF
>.|.|TRBV20-1|TRBJ1-6
TGCAGTGCTAAGAGGACAGCTTGGGACAATTCACCCCTCCACTTT
CSAKRTAWDNSPLHF
>once|TRBD2|TRBV4-3|TRBJ2-7
TGCGCCAGCAGCCAAGCTAGCGGGGGTTCCTACGAGCAGTACTTC
CASSQASGGSYEQYF
>.|.|TRBV19|TRBJ2-5
TGTGCCAGTAGTATGGGGCAGGGATCCGAGACCCAGTACTTC
CASSMGQGSETQYF
>.|TRBD1|TRBV7-2|TRBJ1-2
TGTGCCAGCAGCCCGAGACAGGGTTGGATGAATGGCTACACCTTC
CASSPRQGWMNGYTF
>once|.|TRBV28|TRBJ1-1
TGTGCCAGCCGCTTACGACAGAACTTTAACACTGAAGCTTTCTTT
CASRLRQNFNTEAFF
>.|.|TRBV3-1|TRBJ2-1
TGTGCCAGCAGCCCCAGGGTCTCCCGAAATGAGCAGTTCTTC
CASSPRVSRNEQFF
>.|.|TRBV7-3|TRBJ2-1
TGTGCCAGCAGCGACAGTGGCTTAACCACCTTC
CASSDSGLTTF
>.|.|TRBV7-7|TRBJ1-5
TGTGCCAGCAGTCATGGGGTGGGTCAGCCCCAGCATTTT
CASSHGVGQPQHF
>.|TRBD1|TRBV7-9|TRBJ2-7
TGTGCCAGCCGCGATTCATACACCGGGACAGGTACCTACGAGCAGTACTTC
CASRDSYTGTGTYEQYF
>.|TRBD1|TRBV28|TRBJ2-2
TGTGCCAGCAGTTTAAGGGGACAGGGGTTCACCGGGGAGCTGTTTTTT
CASSLRGQGFTGELFF
>.|.|TRBV4-1|TRBJ1-5
TGCGCCAGCAGCCAAGATTCAGGGAATCAGCCCCAGCATTTT
CASSQDSGNQPQHF
>.|TRBD1|TRBV11-2|TRBJ1-5
TGTGCCAGCAGCCTCACAGGGGATCAGCCCCAGCATTTT
CASSLTGDQPQHF
>.|TRBD1|TRBV5-1|TRBJ2-7
TGCGCCAGCAGCCTCCGGGACAGGGGGCCCCCGGATCACCACGAGCAGTACTTC
CASSLRDRGPPDHHEQYF
>.|TRBD1|TRBV23-1|TRBJ1-5
TGCGCCATACGGGGGGGACAGGGGTGCAATCAGCCCCAGCATTTT
CAIRGGQGCNQPQHF
>.|TRBD1|TRBV5-6|TRBJ1-5
TGTGCCAGCAGCTCCGGGACAGGACACAATCAGCCCCAGCATTTT
CASSSGTGHNQPQHF
>.|.|TRBV7-9|TRBJ2-3
TGTGCCAGCAGCTTAGGAGAAGTCACTGAGCAGTATTTT
CASSLGEVTEQYF
>.|.|TRBV4-3|TRBJ1-6
TGCGCCAGCAGCCAAGTTTTCGTAGATTCACCCCTCCACTTT
CASSQVFVDSPLHF
>.|.|TRBV2|TRBJ2-3
TGTGCCATCAAGGTGCTTACGCAGTATTTT
CAIKVLTQYF
>.|.|TRBV13|TRBJ2-7
TGTGCCAGCGGGGAGACCGGGACACTCTCCTACGAGCAGTACTTC
CASGETGTLSYEQYF
>.|.|TRBV9|TRBJ1-6
TGTGCCAGCAGCGTAGAGGACTATAATTCACCCCTCCACTTT
CASSVEDYNSPLHF
>.|.|TRBV30|TRBJ1-2
TGTGCCTGGAGTGGGCAGGGGCCCTATGGCTACACCTTC
CAWSGQGPYGYTF
>.|.|TRBV20-1|TRBJ2-2
TGCAGTGCTAGCTCGGCGTTAGGGCTGGACACCGGGGAGCTGTTTTTT
CSASSALGLDTGELFF
>.|.|TRBV7-2|TRBJ2-3
TGTGCCAGCAGCCTTCCCCCAGTTGGAGGCACAGATACGCAGTATTTT
CASSLPPVGGTDTQYF
>once|.|TRBV5-5|TRBJ1-1
TGTGCCAGCAGCTTTAGGGGAGCAAACACTGAAGCTTTCTTT
CASSFRGANTEAFF
>.|TRBD1|TRBV20-1|TRBJ1-2
TGCAGTGCTGCTGACAGGGAGTCGGTGGGCTATGGCTACACCTTC
CSAADRESVGYGYTF
>.|.|TRBV4-2|TRBJ2-4
TGTGCCAGCAGCCAAGATGGCAGGTGGAACATTCAGTACTTC
CASSQDGRWNIQYF
>.|.|TRBV13|TRBJ2-5
TGTGCCAGCAGCTTACGGGGTTCAGAGACCCCCCCCGACGGGGAGACCCAGTACTTC
CASSLRGSETPPDGETQYF
>.|.|TRBV12-3/TRBV12-4|TRBJ2-6
TGTGCCAGCAGTTTCGGCAACAGGGCTAACGTCCTGACTTTC
CASSFGNRANVLTF
>.|.|TRBV27|TRBJ2-5
TGTGCCAGCAGCCCCCTGAATCGAGAGACCCAGTACTTC
CASSPLNRETQYF
>.|.|TRBV18|TRBJ1-2
TGTGCCAGCTCCCACAGGGCGGACTATGGCTACACCTTC
CASSHRADYGYTF
>once|.|TRBV7-9|TRBJ1-4
TGTGCCAGCAGCGCCGCCCAGGGGTTTAATGAAAAACTGTTTTTT
CASSAAQGFNEKLFF
>.|.|TRBV27|TRBJ1-1
TGTGCCAGCAGTCCCTCTAGGCCCACTGAAGCTTTCTTT
CASSPSRPTEAFF
>.|.|TRBV3-1|TRBJ2-5
TGTGCCAGCAGCCAAGAACCCTTTATGGCAGGGCCGGTGGAGACCCAGTACTTC
CASSQEPFMAGPVETQYF
>.|.|TRBV29-1|TRBJ2-6
TGCAGCGTTGAAGTCCGCGGGACAGCGCGCTCTGGGGCCAACGTCCTGACTTTC
CSVEVRGTARSGANVLTF
>few|.|TRBV12-3/TRBV12-4|TRBJ2-1
TGTGCCAGCAGTTTAGCCTACAATGAGCAGTTCTTC
CASSLAYNEQFF
>.|TRBD1|TRBV9|TRBJ1-2
TGTGCCAGCAGCGTAGACGGGACAGGGGCGATTTCTCAAGGCTACACCTTC
CASSVDGTGAISQGYTF
>once|.|TRBV7-9|TRBJ1-2
TGTGCCAGCAGCAATTCCGGGGTATCCTCTAACTATGGCTACACCTTC
CASSNSGVSSNYGYTF
>.|TRBD2|TRBV29-1|TRBJ2-1
TGCAGCATTAAACAGCGGGGTAACTCCTACAATGAGCAGTTCTTC
CSIKQRGNSYNEQFF
>.|.|TRBV6-1|TRBJ1-1
TGTGCCAGCAGTGATTGGCGTACCATGAACACTGAAGCTTTCTTT
CASSDWRTMNTEAFF
>few|.|TRBV4-2|TRBJ1-5
TGTGCCAGCAGCCAAGATTGGGGGAGCAATCAGCCCCAGCATTTT
CASSQDWGSNQPQHF